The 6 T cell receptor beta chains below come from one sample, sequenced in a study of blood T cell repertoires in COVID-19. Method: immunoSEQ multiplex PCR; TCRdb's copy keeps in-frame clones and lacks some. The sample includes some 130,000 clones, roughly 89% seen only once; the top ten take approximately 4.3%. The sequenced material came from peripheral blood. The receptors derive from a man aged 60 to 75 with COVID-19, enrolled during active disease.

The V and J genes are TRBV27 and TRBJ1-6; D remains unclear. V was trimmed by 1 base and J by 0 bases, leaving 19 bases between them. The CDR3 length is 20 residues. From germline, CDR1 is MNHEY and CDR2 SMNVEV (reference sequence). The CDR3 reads CASSLYPLVAASSYNSPLHF. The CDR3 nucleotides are TGTGCCAGCAGTTTATACCCCCTAGTGGCGGCCAGCTCCTATAATTCACCCCTCCACTTT.

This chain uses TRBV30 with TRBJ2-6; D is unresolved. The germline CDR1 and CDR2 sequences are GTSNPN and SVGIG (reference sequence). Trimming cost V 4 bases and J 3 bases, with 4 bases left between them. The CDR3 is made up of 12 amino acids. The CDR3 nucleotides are TGTGCCTGGACCTATGGGGCCAACGTCCTGACTTTC. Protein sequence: CAWTYGANVLTF.

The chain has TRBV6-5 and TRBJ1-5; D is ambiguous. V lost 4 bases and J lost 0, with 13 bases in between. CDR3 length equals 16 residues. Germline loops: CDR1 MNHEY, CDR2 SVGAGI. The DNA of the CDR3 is TGTGCCAGCAGTTTTCAGAAACCCCCTAGCAATCAGCCCCAGCATTTT. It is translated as CASSFQKPPSNQPQHF.

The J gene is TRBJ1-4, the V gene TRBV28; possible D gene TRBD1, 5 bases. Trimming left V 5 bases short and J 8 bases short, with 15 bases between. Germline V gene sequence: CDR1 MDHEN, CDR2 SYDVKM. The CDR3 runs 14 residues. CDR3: CASSPPGTQEKLFF. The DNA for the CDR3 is TGTGCCAGCAGTCCACCCGGGACTCAGGAAAAACTGTTTTTT.

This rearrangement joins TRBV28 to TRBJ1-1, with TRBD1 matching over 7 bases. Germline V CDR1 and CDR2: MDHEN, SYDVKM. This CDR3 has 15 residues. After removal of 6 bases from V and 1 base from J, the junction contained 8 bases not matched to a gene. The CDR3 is CASRSLDRANTEAFF. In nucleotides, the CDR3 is TGTGCCAGCAGATCTTTAGACAGGGCGAACACTGAAGCTTTCTTT.

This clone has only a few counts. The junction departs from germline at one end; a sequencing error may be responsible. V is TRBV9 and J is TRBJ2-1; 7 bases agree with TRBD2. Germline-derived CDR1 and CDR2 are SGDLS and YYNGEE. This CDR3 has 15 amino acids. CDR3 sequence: CASSHRDYSSNEQFF. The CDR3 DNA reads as TGTGCCAGCAGCCACCGGGACTACTCCTCCAATGAGCAGTTCTTC.